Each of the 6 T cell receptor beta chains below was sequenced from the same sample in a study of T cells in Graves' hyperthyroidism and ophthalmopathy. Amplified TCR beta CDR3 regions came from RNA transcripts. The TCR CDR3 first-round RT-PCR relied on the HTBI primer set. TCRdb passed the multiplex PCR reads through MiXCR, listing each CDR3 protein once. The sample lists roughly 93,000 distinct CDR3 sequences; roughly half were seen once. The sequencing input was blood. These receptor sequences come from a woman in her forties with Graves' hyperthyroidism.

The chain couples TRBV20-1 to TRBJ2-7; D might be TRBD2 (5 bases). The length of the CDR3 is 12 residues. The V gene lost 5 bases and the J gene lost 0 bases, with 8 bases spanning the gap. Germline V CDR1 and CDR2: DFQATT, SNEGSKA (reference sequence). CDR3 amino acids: CSALRASYEQYF. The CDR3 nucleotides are TGCAGTGCTCTGCGGGCCTCCTACGAGCAGTACTTC.

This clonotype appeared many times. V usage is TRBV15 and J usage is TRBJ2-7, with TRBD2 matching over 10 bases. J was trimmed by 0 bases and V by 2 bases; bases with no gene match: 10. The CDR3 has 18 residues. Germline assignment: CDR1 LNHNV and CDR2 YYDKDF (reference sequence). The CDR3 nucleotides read TGTGCCACCAGCAGAAACAGGACTAGCGGAGCCACCTCCTACGAGCAGTACTTC. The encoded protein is CATSRNRTSGATSYEQYF.

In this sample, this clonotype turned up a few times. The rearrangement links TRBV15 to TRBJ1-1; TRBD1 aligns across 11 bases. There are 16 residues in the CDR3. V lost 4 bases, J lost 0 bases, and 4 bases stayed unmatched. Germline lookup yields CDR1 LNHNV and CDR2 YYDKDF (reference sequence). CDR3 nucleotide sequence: TGTGCCACCAGCAAGGACAGGGGGCGAATGAACACTGAAGCTTTCTTT. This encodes CATSKDRGRMNTEAFF.

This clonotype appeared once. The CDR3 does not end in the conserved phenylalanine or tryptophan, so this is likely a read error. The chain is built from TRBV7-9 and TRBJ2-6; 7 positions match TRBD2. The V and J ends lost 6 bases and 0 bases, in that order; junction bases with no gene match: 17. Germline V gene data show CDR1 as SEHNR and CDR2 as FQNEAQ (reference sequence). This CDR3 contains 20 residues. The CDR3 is CASSEAGWGQARSGANVLTL. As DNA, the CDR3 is TGTGCCAGCAGTGAAGCGGGGTGGGGTCAGGCCCGCTCTGGGGCCAACGTCCTGACTCTC.

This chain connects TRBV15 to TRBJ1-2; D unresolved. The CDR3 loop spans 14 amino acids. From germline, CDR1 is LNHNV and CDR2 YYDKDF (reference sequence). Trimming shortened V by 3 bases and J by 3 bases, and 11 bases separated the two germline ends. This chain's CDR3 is CATSSGSRDYGYTF. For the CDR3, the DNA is TGTGCCACCAGCAGCGGGAGTCGGGACTATGGCTACACCTTC.

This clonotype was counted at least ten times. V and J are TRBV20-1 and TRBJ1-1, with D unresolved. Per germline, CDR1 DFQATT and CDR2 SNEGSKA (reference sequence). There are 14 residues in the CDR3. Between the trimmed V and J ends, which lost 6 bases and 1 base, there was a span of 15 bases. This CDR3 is CSANPWGGNTEAFF. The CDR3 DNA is TGCAGTGCGAACCCCTGGGGAGGGAACACTGAAGCTTTCTTT.